A selection of T cell receptor beta chains follows, all from one sample in a study of metastatic and nonmetastatic thyroid tumors. With MiXCR, TCRdb called clones anew from the PCR reads. The repertoire holds some 20,000 clones, with around 33% as singletons. The material sequenced was tumor tissue. These receptors originate from a female donor with papillary thyroid cancer or a benign thyroid nodule (not recorded which). Some clones in this sample may be carry-over from other donors' samples. The CDR3 runs from the conserved cysteine through the conserved F or W. A D gene is named only where the DNA matches it firmly. Size tells how often a clone was seen (once, few, many) or the class of an expanded clone, and some rows leave it out.

v_call	clone_size	j_call	d_call	cdr3_aa	cdr3_nt
TRBV6-1	.	TRBJ2-7	.	CASRRGASSYEQYF	TGTGCCAGCCGAAGGGGGGCAAGCTCCTACGAGCAGTACTTC
TRBV6-2/TRBV6-3	few	TRBJ1-2	.	CASSYSKSNYGYTF	TGTGCCAGCAGTTACTCGAAAAGTAACTATGGCTACACCTTC
TRBV20-1	.	TRBJ1-5	.	CSARIQGAGQPQHF	TGCAGTGCTAGAATCCAAGGGGCGGGTCAGCCCCAGCATTTT
TRBV6-1	.	TRBJ1-2	.	CASSATTNYGYTF	TGTGCCAGCAGTGCGACAACGAACTATGGCTACACCTTC
TRBV20-1	.	TRBJ2-2	TRBD1	CSAGQGQGGTGELFF	TGCAGTGCTGGTCAGGGACAGGGGGGAACCGGGGAGCTGTTTTTT
TRBV11-2	.	TRBJ2-1	.	CASSADQGSYNEQFF	TGTGCCAGCAGCGCCGATCAGGGTTCCTACAATGAGCAGTTCTTC
TRBV11-2	once	TRBJ2-1	.	CASSLSSLNEQFF	TGTGCCAGCAGCTTAAGTAGCCTCAATGAGCAGTTCTTC
TRBV6-1	few	TRBJ1-1	TRBD1	CASSGTSGTGIYTEAFF	TGTGCCAGCAGTGGGACCTCCGGGACAGGCATTTACACTGAAGCTTTCTTT
TRBV27	.	TRBJ2-7	.	CASSSTGDEQYF	TGTGCCAGCAGTTCGACTGGCGACGAGCAGTACTTC
TRBV20-1	.	TRBJ2-3	.	CSASDLDEGTDTQYF	TGCAGTGCTTCCGACCTGGACGAGGGCACAGATACGCAGTATTTT
TRBV20-1	.	TRBJ1-2	.	CSAESRDTSNYGYTF	TGCAGTGCCGAATCCCGGGACACCTCCAACTATGGCTACACCTTC
TRBV19	few	TRBJ2-6	.	CASSMPSAGANVLTF	TGTGCCAGTAGTATGCCCAGTGCTGGGGCCAACGTCCTGACTTTC
TRBV6-1	.	TRBJ1-6	.	CASRSRENSPLHF	TGTGCCAGCAGAAGCAGGGAAAACTCACCCCTCCACTTT
TRBV2	.	TRBJ2-2	TRBD2	CASSEPVAGTNTGELFF	TGTGCCAGCAGTGAACCCGTAGCGGGGACGAACACCGGGGAGCTGTTTTTT
TRBV6-2/TRBV6-3	once	TRBJ2-1	.	CASSYSGTPSYNEQFF	TGTGCCAGCAGTTACTCCGGGACGCCGTCCTACAATGAGCAGTTCTTC
TRBV20-1	.	TRBJ1-5	TRBD1	CSAREGGGNQPQHF	TGCAGTGCTAGAGAAGGGGGCGGCAATCAGCCCCAGCATTTT
TRBV20-1	.	TRBJ2-7	TRBD2	CSARRTSGGASEQYF	TGCAGTGCTCGGAGGACTAGCGGGGGGGCAAGCGAGCAGTACTTC
TRBV6-5	few	TRBJ1-1	TRBD1	CASSYGQGGTEAFF	TGTGCCAGCAGTTACGGTCAGGGGGGGACTGAAGCTTTCTTT
TRBV6-1	few	TRBJ2-6	.	CASSGGGLSGANVLTF	TGTGCCAGCAGTGGAGGGGGACTTTCTGGGGCCAACGTCCTGACTTTC
TRBV28	.	TRBJ2-7	.	CASNSQVTSPSIYEQYF	TGTGCCAGCAATAGTCAAGTGACTTCCCCCTCTATCTACGAGCAGTACTTC
TRBV11-1	.	TRBJ2-2	TRBD1	CASSPSDRGTGELFF	TGTGCCAGCAGCCCCTCGGACAGGGGCACCGGGGAGCTGTTTTTT
TRBV6-6	few	TRBJ2-7	TRBD2	CASSYLAGGTGEQYF	TGTGCCAGCAGTTACCTGGCCGGGGGGACGGGCGAGCAGTACTTC
TRBV5-1	.	TRBJ2-7	TRBD1	CASSNTPGQPYEQYF	TGCGCCAGCAGCAACACCCCGGGACAGCCCTACGAGCAGTACTTC
TRBV7-9	once	TRBJ2-7	TRBD1	CASSSGQGGEQYF	TGTGCCAGCAGCTCGGGACAGGGGGGCGAGCAGTACTTC
TRBV20-1	.	TRBJ2-1	.	CSAYRGAVNEQFF	TGCAGTGCCTACCGAGGGGCTGTCAATGAGCAGTTCTTC
TRBV9	.	TRBJ2-3	.	CASSVGDRYTDTQYF	TGTGCCAGCAGCGTAGGCGACAGGTACACAGATACGCAGTATTTT
TRBV11-3	.	TRBJ2-2	TRBD2	CASSAEPLAGGELFF	TGTGCCAGCAGCGCCGAGCCCCTAGCGGGAGGAGAGCTGTTTTTT
TRBV6-9	.	TRBJ1-1	.	CASSYGDSTGNTEAFF	TGTGCCAGCAGTTATGGGGACTCTACTGGGAACACCGAAGCTTTCTTT
TRBV12-3/TRBV12-4	few	TRBJ2-7	TRBD1	CASSLRDRGPYEQYF	TGTGCCAGCAGTTTAAGGGACAGGGGGCCCTACGAGCAGTACTTC
TRBV11-2	.	TRBJ2-2	.	CASSLLWANTGELFF	TGTGCCAGCAGCTTACTGTGGGCGAACACCGGGGAGCTGTTTTTT
TRBV6-2/TRBV6-3	.	TRBJ2-7	TRBD2	CASRNGLAGGKINEQYF	TGTGCCAGCAGAAACGGACTAGCGGGGGGGAAAATCAACGAGCAGTACTTC
TRBV6-1	few	TRBJ1-1	.	CASSYTSARTEAFF	TGTGCCAGCAGCTATACCTCGGCACGCACTGAAGCTTTCTTT
TRBV2	.	TRBJ2-1	.	CASSDIWTKKSYNEQFF	TGTGCCAGCAGTGACATTTGGACTAAAAAATCCTACAATGAGCAGTTCTTC
TRBV7-3	.	TRBJ2-1	TRBD1	CASSLDRGGFNEQFF	TGTGCCAGCAGCTTAGACAGGGGAGGATTCAATGAGCAGTTCTTC
TRBV6-1	many	TRBJ2-1	.	CASSASRVHQFF	TGTGCCAGCAGTGCCTCCAGGGTTCATCAGTTCTTC
TRBV30	.	TRBJ2-7	TRBD1	CAWVRDRVGEQYF	TGTGCCTGGGTCCGGGACAGGGTAGGCGAGCAGTACTTC
TRBV6-2/TRBV6-3	few	TRBJ2-3	TRBD2	CASSYSGTSGRALGDTQYF	TGTGCCAGCAGTTACTCTGGGACTAGCGGGAGGGCCCTCGGAGATACGCAGTATTTT
TRBV7-9	.	TRBJ1-1	TRBD1	CASSQPGQGEAFF	TGTGCCAGCAGTCAACCGGGACAGGGGGAAGCTTTCTTT
TRBV5-1	many	TRBJ2-7	.	CASSLSVAAYEQYF	TGCGCCAGCAGCTTGTCCGTGGCGGCCTACGAGCAGTACTTC
TRBV20-1	.	TRBJ1-2	.	CSARESIGGRGYGYTF	TGCAGTGCTAGAGAGAGCATTGGGGGGCGCGGCTATGGCTACACCTTC
TRBV28	few	TRBJ1-2	.	CASSLPGTANGGYTF	TGTGCCAGCAGTTTACCGGGGACCGCGAATGGGGGCTACACCTTC
TRBV6-1	few	TRBJ2-7	.	CASSSTAGYEQYF	TGTGCCAGCAGCTCGACAGCGGGCTACGAGCAGTACTTC
TRBV11-1	.	TRBJ2-6	.	CASSTDRSSGANVLTF	TGTGCCAGCAGTACCGACCGGAGCTCTGGGGCCAACGTCCTGACTTTC
TRBV5-1	.	TRBJ1-1	TRBD1	CATRTGREETEAFF	TGCGCCACTCGGACAGGGCGCGAGGAAACTGAAGCTTTCTTT
TRBV30	once	TRBJ2-5	.	CACRLREYGETQYF	TGTGCCTGTCGTTTGCGGGAATACGGGGAGACCCAGTACTTC
TRBV6-1	few	TRBJ1-5	.	CASSEPQYSNQPQHF	TGTGCCAGCAGTGAACCCCAGTATAGCAATCAGCCCCAGCATTTT
TRBV28	few	TRBJ2-2	.	CASRDSTGELFF	TGTGCCAGCAGGGACAGCACCGGGGAGCTGTTTTTT
TRBV2	few	TRBJ2-5	.	CASSVGRETQYF	TGTGCCAGCAGTGTGGGAAGGGAGACCCAGTACTTC
TRBV24-1	few	TRBJ2-7	TRBD2	CATSSGRSYEQYF	TGTGCCACAAGTAGCGGGAGGTCGTACGAGCAGTACTTC
TRBV7-2	.	TRBJ1-2	.	CASSLAGGGNYGYTF	TGTGCCAGCAGCTTAGCCGGGGGCGGCAACTATGGCTACACCTTC
TRBV19	.	TRBJ1-5	.	CASLGGGNQPQHF	TGTGCCAGTCTCGGCGGTGGCAATCAGCCCCAGCATTTT
TRBV4-3	few	TRBJ2-4	TRBD2	CASSQDLADIQYF	TGCGCCAGCAGCCAAGACCTAGCGGACATTCAGTACTTC